The present entry profiles one TCR beta chain with its context. This may come from a read error, since a much larger clone is one base off. From germline, CDR1 is ENHRY and CDR2 SYGVKD. This CDR3 has 17 residues. This entry belongs to a study of Graves' ophthalmopathy and Graves' hyperthyroidism. The authors amplified TCR beta CDR3 regions from RNA transcripts. A first-round RT-PCR used HTBI primers, followed by a second-round multiplex PCR. TCRdb ran MiXCR on the multiplex PCR reads and lists one entry per CDR3 protein. The sample consists of approximately 700,000 distinct CDR3 sequences, roughly 39% of them appearing once.

The material sequenced was peripheral blood. This receptor was taken from an adult man with Graves' ophthalmopathy. The chain employs TRBV10-3 and TRBJ1-5, with 7 bases matching TRBD1. The CDR3, as DNA: TGTGTCAGCAGTGGAGCAACAGGGGTTGTGAGCAATCAGCCCCAGCATTTT. Encoded protein: CVSSGATGVVSNQPQHF.